One T cell receptor (beta chain) is described in this entry. This specimen comes from a study of high-grade serous ovarian cancer treatment subgroups. Tumor samples were taken before definitive surgery or chemotherapy. The protocol was immunoSEQ multiplex PCR, while the TCRdb copy is restricted to in-frame clones and leaves out a portion. Seen here are more than 15,000 clones, around 72% observed once, and the top ten hold roughly 6.1%. With 7 bases clipped from V and 10 bases from J, the junction kept 12 bases outside the gene matches. CDR1 and CDR2 (germline): SNHLY, FYNNEI. The CDR3 length is 13 residues.

The V gene is TRBV2, the J gene TRBJ1-1; 7 bases align to TRBD1. The sequence came from a human donor with high-grade serous ovarian cancer. Material for sequencing was tumor tissue. This CDR3 reads CASKGERQGPAFF. In DNA, the CDR3 is TGTGCCAGCAAGGGGGAGCGACAGGGCCCAGCTTTCTTT.